This record covers a single TCR beta chain. Its antigen is unknown. PCR employed 60 Vbeta and 13 Jbeta primers. Method: immunoSEQ multiplex PCR; TCRdb's copy keeps in-frame clones and lacks some. The sample holds under 200,000 clones, approximately 86% seen once. This entry comes from a study of cytomegalovirus exposure and HLA in healthy donors. Overall study results and limits: The authors listed 180 or so TCR beta chains as cytomegalovirus-associated.

V lost 4 bases, J lost 5 bases, and 3 bases stayed unmatched. In germline, CDR1 is WNHNN, CDR2 SYGVQD (reference sequence). The length of the CDR3 is 15 residues. The sequenced sample was PBMCs. The TCR was taken from a woman aged 25 to 39 in good health and CMV-seronegative. The J gene is TRBJ2-3, the V gene TRBV10-1; 13 positions agree with TRBD2. CDR3 residues: CASSGTSGRQDTQYF. In DNA form, the CDR3 reads TGCGCCAGCAGTGGGACTAGCGGGAGACAAGATACGCAGTATTTT.